A selection of T cell receptor beta chains follows, all from one sample in a study of T-cell reconstitution after alpha-beta-depleted transplantation in children. TCRdb redid the calling of the PCR reads with MiXCR, one entry per CDR3 protein. The data contain around 450,000 distinct CDR3 sequences, over 9.5% of them singletons. The sequencing used PBMCs, collected before TCRalphabeta/CD19-depleted stem cell transplant. The receptors were gathered from a child aged 2-15 years with inherited bone marrow failure, due to receive a stem cell transplant. Each CDR3 is given with its conserved first and last residue. D genes are given only for firm matches. Some rows have no size entry. The others give once, few or many, or a class for an expanded clone.

D,V,size,length,J,DNA,CDR3
TRBD2,TRBV11-2,many,15,TRBJ2-3,TGTGCCAGCAGCTTGGGCGGGAGACGGGCAGATACGCAGTATTTT,CASSLGGRRADTQYF
NA,TRBV5-1,many,14,TRBJ2-2,TGCGCCAGCCTTGCCCGGGACCACACCGGGGAGCTGTTTTTT,CASLARDHTGELFF
TRBD2,TRBV10-3,few,16,TRBJ2-3,TGTGCCATCAGTGGGAGACTAGCGGGAGACCCAGATACGCAGTATTTT,CAISGRLAGDPDTQYF
NA,TRBV5-1,many,14,TRBJ2-7,TGCGCCAGCAGCATCTCGGGAGCGAACTACGAGCAGTACTTC,CASSISGANYEQYF
TRBD1,TRBV5-5,many,16,TRBJ2-5,TGTGCCAGCAGCTTACGACAGGGGGCGGCTGGAGACACCCAGTACTTC,CASSLRQGAAGDTQYF
NA,TRBV11-2,many,16,TRBJ2-3,TGTGCCAGCAGCCATCCCGGGACTGTGGAGACAGATACGCAGTATTTT,CASSHPGTVETDTQYF
NA,TRBV4-3,many,14,TRBJ1-6,TGCGCCAGCAGCCAAGGGGTCGGCAATTCACCCCTCCACTTT,CASSQGVGNSPLHF
NA,TRBV12-3/TRBV12-4,many,13,TRBJ2-3,TGTGCCAGCACCTCTTGGGTGACAGATACGCAGTATTTT,CASTSWVTDTQYF
TRBD1,TRBV7-2,many,13,TRBJ2-7,TGTGCCAGCAGCGCAGACAGGGGCGGCGAGCAGTACTTC,CASSADRGGEQYF
NA,TRBV20-1,many,13,TRBJ2-7,TGCAGTGCCCAATCCCGGCTGGACTACGAGCAGTACTTC,CSAQSRLDYEQYF
NA,TRBV12-3/TRBV12-4,many,13,TRBJ1-1,TGTGCCAGCAGTTTCGTCCACCCGACTGAAGCTTTCTTT,CASSFVHPTEAFF
TRBD2,TRBV20-1,many,13,TRBJ2-7,TGCAGTGCCGGACCAGGGACTACCTACGAGCAGTACTTC,CSAGPGTTYEQYF
TRBD2,TRBV29-1,NA,14,TRBJ2-7,TGCAGCGTTGCGATCCGGGGGGTATCCTACGAGCAGTACTTC,CSVAIRGVSYEQYF
NA,TRBV7-9,many,15,TRBJ1-2,TGTGCCAGCAGCTTAGTGGGACCGGGGGTTCATGGCTACACCTTC,CASSLVGPGVHGYTF
TRBD1,TRBV15,many,16,TRBJ2-7,TGTGCCACCAGCAGAAGAGGACAGGGGAGCTCCTACGAGCAGTACTTC,CATSRRGQGSSYEQYF
NA,TRBV4-1,many,16,TRBJ2-2,TGCGCCAGCAGCCAAGGTTTCGTCGAGAACACCGGGGAGCTGTTTTTT,CASSQGFVENTGELFF
TRBD2,TRBV19,NA,16,TRBJ2-1,TGTGCCAGTAGTTCCCGGACTAGCGGGAGGCACAATGAGCAGTTCTTC,CASSSRTSGRHNEQFF
TRBD1,TRBV12-3/TRBV12-4,many,14,TRBJ1-5,TGTGCCAGCAGTTTAACTCAGGGGGATCAGCCCCAGCATTTT,CASSLTQGDQPQHF
TRBD1,TRBV25-1,few,14,TRBJ2-2,TGTGCCAGCAGACAGGGGGCAAGTTCCGGGGAGCTGTTTTTT,CASRQGASSGELFF
TRBD2,TRBV4-3,many,17,TRBJ2-7,TGCGCCAGCAGCCAAGAGGCTAGCGGGAGGACACCCTACGAGCAGTACTTC,CASSQEASGRTPYEQYF
NA,TRBV28,few,14,TRBJ2-7,TGTGCCAGCAGTTTTAAGGGGAGCTCCTACGAGCAGTACTTC,CASSFKGSSYEQYF
NA,TRBV6-2/TRBV6-3,many,14,TRBJ1-1,TGTGCCAGCAGGAAGACAGCCCGTGACACTGAAGCTTTCTTT,CASRKTARDTEAFF
NA,TRBV20-1,many,14,TRBJ1-2,TGCAGTGCCAATACCGAGGGGGTACGGTATGGCTACACCTTC,CSANTEGVRYGYTF
NA,TRBV20-1,NA,11,TRBJ2-1,TGCAGTGCTAAGACCTACAATGAGCAGTTCTTC,CSAKTYNEQFF
TRBD2,TRBV20-1,NA,16,TRBJ2-7,TGCAGTGCTAGTCCCCTTACGACTAGCGGGAGGGGCGAGCAGTACTTC,CSASPLTTSGRGEQYF
TRBD1,TRBV27,many,17,TRBJ2-3,TGTGCCAGCAGCCGCAAAATTTCAGGGGGAACGGGGGATACGCAGTATTTT,CASSRKISGGTGDTQYF
TRBD2,TRBV13,many,16,TRBJ2-1,TGTGCCAGCAGCTTAGAGCGGGAGGGTGGTTACAATGAGCAGTTCTTC,CASSLEREGGYNEQFF
NA,TRBV12-3/TRBV12-4,many,15,TRBJ1-5,TGTGCCAGCAGTTCCCTGCTCTTGCGGGGTCAGCCCCAGCATTTT,CASSSLLLRGQPQHF
NA,TRBV6-5,many,17,TRBJ2-1,TGTGCCAGCAGCACCCCCCAGGGTCATGCTCAAAACAATGAGCAGTTCTTC,CASSTPQGHAQNNEQFF
NA,TRBV5-1,many,14,TRBJ2-2,TGCGCCAGCAGCCCCCCGGGGGCTCACGGGGAGCTGTTTTTT,CASSPPGAHGELFF
NA,TRBV7-9,many,11,TRBJ2-2,TGTGCCAGCAGCTTAATCGGGGAGCTGTTTTTT,CASSLIGELFF
TRBD2,TRBV27,many,16,TRBJ2-5,TGTGCCAGCAGTCCTCGCCTAGCGGACCCACAAGAGACCCAGTACTTC,CASSPRLADPQETQYF
NA,TRBV12-3/TRBV12-4,many,16,TRBJ1-5,TGTGCCAGCACCGGGTCGCACCAGGGTGGCAATCAGCCCCAGCATTTT,CASTGSHQGGNQPQHF
TRBD2,TRBV9,many,15,TRBJ2-1,TGTGCCAGCAGCGTAAGATCCCTAGCGGGGAATGAGCAGTTCTTC,CASSVRSLAGNEQFF
NA,TRBV7-8,once,15,TRBJ2-2,TGTGCCAGCAGCTTCTCTAGCCGGAAAGGAGGGGAGCTGTTTTTT,CASSFSSRKGGELFF
NA,TRBV7-2,many,13,TRBJ2-3,TGTGCCAGCAGCTTAACCCAACAGGATACGCAGTATTTT,CASSLTQQDTQYF
TRBD1,TRBV6-2/TRBV6-3,NA,15,TRBJ1-5,TGTGCCAGCAGTTACTCGGACAGGGGCAGACAGCCCCAGCATTTT,CASSYSDRGRQPQHF
NA,TRBV9,many,15,TRBJ1-4,TGTGCCAGCAGCGAGAGGACCGGGGGGAATGAAAAACTGTTTTTT,CASSERTGGNEKLFF
TRBD2,TRBV20-1,many,15,TRBJ2-1,TGCAGTGCCTACCGAGCGGGAGGGCCGTACAATGAGCAGTTCTTC,CSAYRAGGPYNEQFF
NA,TRBV20-1,few,15,TRBJ2-7,TGCAGTGCTAGAACTTCGCGGACAGAGGCCTACGAGCAGTACTTC,CSARTSRTEAYEQYF
NA,TRBV4-1,few,14,TRBJ1-1,TGCGCCAGCAGCCAAGTAGGTGGGAGGACTGAAGCTTTCTTT,CASSQVGGRTEAFF
TRBD2,TRBV6-2/TRBV6-3,many,19,TRBJ2-1,TGTGCCAGCAGTTCAGATCCCACACGGACTAGCGGGATATACAATGAGCAGTTCTTC,CASSSDPTRTSGIYNEQFF
NA,TRBV20-1,few,15,TRBJ1-1,TGCAGTGCTAGAGATCGGGCAGGGCGGGGAGCTGAAGCTTTCTTT,CSARDRAGRGAEAFF
NA,TRBV25-1,many,15,TRBJ2-3,TGTGCCAGCTCTTTGGGGGTTCGCAGCACAGATACGCAGTATTTT,CASSLGVRSTDTQYF
NA,TRBV4-1,many,12,TRBJ2-1,TGCGCCAGCTCACGGGGGTACAATGAGCAGTTCTTC,CASSRGYNEQFF